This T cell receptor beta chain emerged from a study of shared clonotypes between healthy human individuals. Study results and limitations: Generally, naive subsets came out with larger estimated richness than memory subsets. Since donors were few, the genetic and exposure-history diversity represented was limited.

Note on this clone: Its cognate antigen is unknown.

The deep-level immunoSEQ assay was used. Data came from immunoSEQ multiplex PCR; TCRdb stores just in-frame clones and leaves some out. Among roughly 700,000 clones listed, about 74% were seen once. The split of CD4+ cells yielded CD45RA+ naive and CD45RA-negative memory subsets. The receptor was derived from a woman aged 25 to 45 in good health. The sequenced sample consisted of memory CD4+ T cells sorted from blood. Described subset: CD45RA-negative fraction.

The CDR3 coding sequence is TGTGCCAGCAGCTTAGCGGGAGCAGGGAGCATTCAGTACTTC. Translation: CASSLAGAGSIQYF. The rearrangement links TRBV11-2 to TRBJ2-4; possibly TRBD2 for D (6 bases). CDR1 SGHAT and CDR2 FQNNGV come from the germline V gene. With 1 base removed from V and 9 bases from J, the gap between germline ends came to 13 bases. The CDR3 is made up of 14 amino acids.